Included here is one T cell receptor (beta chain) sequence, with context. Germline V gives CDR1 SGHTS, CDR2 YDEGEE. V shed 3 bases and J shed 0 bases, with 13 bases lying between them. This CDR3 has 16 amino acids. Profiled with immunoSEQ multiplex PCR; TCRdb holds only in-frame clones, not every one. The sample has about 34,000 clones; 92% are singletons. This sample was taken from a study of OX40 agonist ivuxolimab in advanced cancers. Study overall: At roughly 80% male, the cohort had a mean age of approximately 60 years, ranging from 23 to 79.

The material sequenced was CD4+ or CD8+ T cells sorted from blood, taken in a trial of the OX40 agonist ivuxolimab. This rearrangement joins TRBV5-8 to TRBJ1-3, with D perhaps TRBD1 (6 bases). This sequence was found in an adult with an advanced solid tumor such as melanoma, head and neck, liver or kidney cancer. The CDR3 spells CASSSTGPSSGNTIYF. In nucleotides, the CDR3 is TGTGCCAGCAGCTCAACAGGGCCCAGCTCTGGAAACACCATATATTTT.